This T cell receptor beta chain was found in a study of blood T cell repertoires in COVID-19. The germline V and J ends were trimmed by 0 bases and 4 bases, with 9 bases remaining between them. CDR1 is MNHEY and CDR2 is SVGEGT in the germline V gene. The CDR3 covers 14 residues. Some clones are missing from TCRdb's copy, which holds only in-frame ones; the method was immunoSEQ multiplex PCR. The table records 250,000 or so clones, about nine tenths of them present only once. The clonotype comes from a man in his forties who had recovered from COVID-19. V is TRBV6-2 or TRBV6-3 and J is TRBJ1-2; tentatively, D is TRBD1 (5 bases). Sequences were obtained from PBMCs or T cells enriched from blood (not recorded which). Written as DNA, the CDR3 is TGTGCCAGCAGTTACTCCCAGGGAATCTATGGCTACACCTTC. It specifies CASSYSQGIYGYTF.